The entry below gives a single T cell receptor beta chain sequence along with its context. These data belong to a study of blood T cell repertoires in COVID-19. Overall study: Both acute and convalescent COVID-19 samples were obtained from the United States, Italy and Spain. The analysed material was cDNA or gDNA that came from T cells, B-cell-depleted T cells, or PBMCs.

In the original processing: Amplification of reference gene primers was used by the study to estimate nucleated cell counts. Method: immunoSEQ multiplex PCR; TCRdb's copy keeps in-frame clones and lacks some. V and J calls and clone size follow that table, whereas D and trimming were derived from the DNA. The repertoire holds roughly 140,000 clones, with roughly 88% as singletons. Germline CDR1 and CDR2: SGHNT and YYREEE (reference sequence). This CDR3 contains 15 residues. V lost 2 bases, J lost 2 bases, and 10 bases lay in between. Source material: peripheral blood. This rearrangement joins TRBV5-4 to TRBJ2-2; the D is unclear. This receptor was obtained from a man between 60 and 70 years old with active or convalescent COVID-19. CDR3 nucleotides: TGTGCCAGCAGCTTATCTGTTACTAACACCGGGGAGCTGTTTTTT. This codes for CASSLSVTNTGELFF.